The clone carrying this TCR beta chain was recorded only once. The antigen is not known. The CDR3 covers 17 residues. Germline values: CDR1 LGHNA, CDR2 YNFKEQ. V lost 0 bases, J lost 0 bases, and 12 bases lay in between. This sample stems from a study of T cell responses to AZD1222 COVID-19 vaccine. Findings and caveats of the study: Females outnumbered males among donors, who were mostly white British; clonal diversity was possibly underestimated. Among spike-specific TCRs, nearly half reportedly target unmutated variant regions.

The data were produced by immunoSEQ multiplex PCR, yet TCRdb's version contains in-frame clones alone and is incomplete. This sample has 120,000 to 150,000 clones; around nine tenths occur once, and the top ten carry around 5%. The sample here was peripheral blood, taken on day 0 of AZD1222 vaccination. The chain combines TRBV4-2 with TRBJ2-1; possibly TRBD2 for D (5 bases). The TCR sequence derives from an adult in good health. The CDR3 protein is CASSQDLARSSYNEQFF. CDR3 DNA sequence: TGTGCCAGCAGCCAAGATCTAGCTAGGAGCTCCTACAATGAGCAGTTCTTC.